This T cell receptor (beta chain) was documented in a study of control samples from healthy donors and cancer patients. CDR3 length: 13 residues. Germline assignment: CDR1 SQVTM and CDR2 ANQGSEA. Deletions cut 5 bases from V and 8 bases from J, with 16 bases between. Produced via immunoSEQ multiplex PCR; TCRdb's table is partial and in-frame only. This sample has around 90,000 clones, with approximately 87% found just once. The rearrangement uses TRBV29-1 and TRBJ1-5, with D maybe TRBD1 (6 bases). The receptor's source is a woman between 40 and 55 years old in good health. Sample: blood. The CDR3 DNA sequence: TGCAGCGTTAGGGGGGCGTCCGGGGAGCCCCAGCATTTT. Translation gives CSVRGASGEPQHF. Together with reference TRBV29-1 and TRBJ1-5, the CDR3 gives the full variable domain: SAVISQKPSRDICQRGTSLTIQCQVDSQVTMMFWYRQQPGQSLTLIATANQGSEATYESGFVIDKFPISRPNLTFSTLTVSNMSPEDSSIYLCSVRGASGEPQHFGDGTRLSIL.